These 28 T cell receptor beta chains were sequenced from one sample in a study of PD-1 blockade in mismatch repair-deficient tumors. Measured with immunoSEQ multiplex PCR; TCRdb has only the in-frame clones, and not every one. This table has roughly 14,000 clones, approximately 84% appearing once. The sequencing here drew on PBMCs, taken before pembrolizumab treatment. All receptors derive from an adult with mismatch repair-deficient cancer.

The rearrangement links TRBV30 to TRBJ2-3; no clear D gene. V was shortened by 1 base and J by 14 bases, with 13 bases between the two germline ends. Germline CDR1 is GTSNPN and CDR2 is SVGIG (reference sequence). The CDR3 totals 11 residues. The CDR3 DNA follows: TGTGCCTGGAGTGACGGTCGAGTACCGTATTTT. Amino acids: CAWSDGRVPYF.

The chain carries TRBV30 and TRBJ1-4; perhaps TRBD1 as D (5 bases). Germline CDR1 is GTSNPN and CDR2 is SVGIG (reference sequence). The CDR3 is made up of 14 amino acids. V was clipped by 6 bases and J by 6 bases, with 17 bases between them. In DNA, the CDR3 is TGTGCCTGCGCCTCCGGGACGAGAGATGAAAAACTGTTTTTT. Protein sequence: CACASGTRDEKLFF.

The chain couples TRBV7-9 to TRBJ2-6; a weak D match, TRBD2 (7 bases). This CDR3 region has 14 residues. Per germline, CDR1 SEHNR and CDR2 FQNEAQ (reference sequence). The ends were cut back, 5 bases at V and 12 bases at J, with 17 bases in the middle. The CDR3 DNA follows: TGTGCCAGCAGCCAGGTAGGGGGGGCCGGCGTCCTGACTTTC. Its protein is CASSQVGGAGVLTF.

J is TRBJ2-7 and V is TRBV6-6; D is perhaps TRBD1 or TRBD2 (5 bases each). CDR3 length: 15 amino acids. Trimming left V 0 bases short and J 1 base short, with 10 bases between. Germline CDR1 is MNHNY and CDR2 is SVGAGI (reference sequence). The CDR3 spells CASSYSGEKSYEQYF. The DNA of the CDR3 is TGTGCCAGCAGTTACTCGGGGGAGAAGTCCTACGAGCAGTACTTC.

The chain couples TRBV2 to TRBJ2-5; D is unclear. The germline V gene encodes CDR1 SNHLY and CDR2 FYNNEI. V was trimmed by 6 bases and J by 1 base, leaving 9 bases between them. There are 13 residues in the CDR3. CDR3 sequence: CASSTAVQETQYF. In nucleotides, the CDR3 is TGTGCCAGCAGCACAGCTGTCCAAGAGACCCAGTACTTC.

This clone was seen just once. V and J are TRBV5-1 and TRBJ2-1; D gene unclear. Germline V gives CDR1 SGHRS, CDR2 YFSETQ. The ends were cut back, 6 bases at V and 0 bases at J, with 13 bases in the middle. This CDR3 has 15 residues. The CDR3 DNA sequence: TGCGCCAGCACCCCCGCATTCAGCTCCTACAATGAGCAGTTCTTC. It yields the protein CASTPAFSSYNEQFF.

The chain links TRBV7-2 to TRBJ2-3; D may be TRBD1 (5 bases). From germline, CDR1 is SGHTA and CDR2 FQGNSA. This CDR3 contains 15 residues. V dropped 4 bases and J dropped 4 bases, with 15 bases sitting between them. The CDR3 loop is CASSSGRQISDTQYF. CDR3 in DNA: TGTGCCAGCAGCTCCGGAAGACAGATCTCAGATACGCAGTATTTT. Supplemented by reference TRBV7-2 and TRBJ2-3, the full variable domain reads GAGVSQSPSNKVTEKGKDVELRCDPISGHTALYWYRQSLGQGLEFLIYFQGNSAPDKSGLPSDRFSAERTGGSVSTLTIQRTQQEDSAVYLCASSSGRQISDTQYFGPGTRLTVL.

The chain links TRBV11-2 to TRBJ2-1, with D uncertain. The CDR3 totals 13 residues. V dropped 5 bases and J dropped 6 bases, with 11 bases sitting between them. The germline V gene has CDR1 SGHAT and CDR2 FQNNGV. The CDR3 coding sequence is TGTGCCAGCAGCGACCGGGTTGTCAATGAGCAGTTCTTC. Residues: CASSDRVVNEQFF.

The genes are TRBV18 and TRBJ1-1, with a tentative D call TRBD1 (5 bases). The CDR3 contains 14 residues. Looked up from germline, CDR1 is KGHSH and CDR2 is LQKENI. The germline V and J ends were trimmed by 5 bases and 1 base, with 11 bases remaining between them. As DNA, the CDR3 is TGTGCCAGCTCATCAAAAGGGGCGAACACTGAAGCTTTCTTT. Its translation: CASSSKGANTEAFF.

The V gene is TRBV28, the J gene TRBJ1-2; no definite D call. V lost 3 bases, J lost 7 bases, and 18 bases lay in between. Germline-derived CDR1 and CDR2 are MDHEN and SYDVKM. This CDR3 is 15 amino acids long. The CDR3 bases are TGTGCCAGCAGTTTTTCTCCGGTCTTCCGGGCTGGCTACACCTTC. As protein: CASSFSPVFRAGYTF.

This rearrangement joins TRBV19 to TRBJ1-5, with 8 nucleotides matching TRBD1. With 6 bases clipped from V and 5 bases from J, the junction kept 6 bases outside the gene matches. CDR1 and CDR2 from the germline V gene are LNHDA and SQIVND (reference sequence). The CDR3 length is 14 residues. This CDR3 is CASSPQGEDQPQHF. As DNA, the CDR3 is TGTGCCAGTAGCCCACAGGGGGAGGATCAGCCCCAGCATTTT.

The chain employs TRBV28 and TRBJ2-7, with a tentative D call TRBD2 (7 bases). The CDR3 is 15 residues long. The V end was cut by 2 bases, the J end by 2 bases, with 13 bases between. Germline loops: CDR1 MDHEN, CDR2 SYDVKM. The CDR3 DNA reads as TGTGCCAGCAGTTTAAGATTAGGGGGGGCCTACGAGCAGTACTTC. Encoded protein: CASSLRLGGAYEQYF.

The rearrangement links TRBV28 to TRBJ2-2; 7 bases map to TRBD1. The trim removed 6 bases at V and 3 bases at J, leaving 10 bases unmatched. CDR3 size: 16 residues. Germline V gives CDR1 MDHEN, CDR2 SYDVKM. CDR3 DNA sequence: TGTGCCAGCAGGGGGGACAGCGACCTTGACACCGGGGAGCTGTTTTTT. Translation: CASRGDSDLDTGELFF.

V and J are TRBV6-1 and TRBJ2-7, with D perhaps matching TRBD1 (5 bases). Between the trimmed V and J ends, which lost 5 bases and 4 bases, there was a span of 15 bases. The germline CDR1 and CDR2 sequences are MNHNS and SASEGT. The CDR3 has 14 amino acids. For the CDR3, the DNA is TGTGCCAGCAGTAGTCAGTGGGGCAGTTACGAGCAGTACTTC. Residues: CASSSQWGSYEQYF.

This chain uses TRBV6-1 with TRBJ1-2, with TRBD1 identical over 8 bases. The CDR3 has 14 residues. The germline gives CDR1 MNHNS, CDR2 SASEGT. V was clipped by 2 bases and J by 6 bases; unmatched bases: 5. The CDR3: CASSEMVQGDGYTF. As DNA, the CDR3 is TGTGCCAGCAGTGAAATGGTACAGGGGGATGGCTACACCTTC.

The chain carries TRBV5-3 and TRBJ1-1; 9 positions agree with TRBD1. TRBV5-3 is an ORF, and what it does is uncertain. CDR3 length equals 15 residues. Trimming cost V 3 bases and J 0 bases; bases outside gene matches: 3. CDR3 residues: CARSWDRVLNTEAFF. The DNA for the CDR3 is TGTGCCAGAAGCTGGGACAGGGTTTTGAACACTGAAGCTTTCTTT.

The chain has TRBV5-4 and TRBJ2-5; D is unclear. This CDR3 region has 14 residues. V was trimmed by 2 bases and J by 0 bases, leaving 8 bases between them. CDR1 is SGHNT, CDR2 YYREEE, per germline (reference sequence). The CDR3 bases are TGTGCCAGCAGCTTTCCACCGTACCAAGAGACCCAGTACTTC. Translated: CASSFPPYQETQYF.

The chain links TRBV19 to TRBJ2-7; 8 positions agree with TRBD1. CDR1 and CDR2 from the germline V gene are LNHDA and SQIVND (reference sequence). This CDR3 region has 14 residues. Unmatched junction bases numbered 6, after V lost 5 bases and J lost 3 bases. CDR3 region: CASSVGQGGYEQYF. CDR3 DNA sequence: TGTGCCAGTAGTGTTGGACAGGGAGGCTACGAGCAGTACTTC.

The gene calls are TRBV6-1 and TRBJ1-5; D might be TRBD1 (5 bases). V was shortened by 2 bases and J by 4 bases, with 9 bases between the two germline ends. The germline V gene encodes CDR1 MNHNS and CDR2 SASEGT. The CDR3 totals 14 residues. The DNA for the CDR3 is TGTGCCAGCAGTGAAAGGGGTCTTAATCAGCCCCAGCATTTT. It translates to CASSERGLNQPQHF.

This rearrangement joins TRBV11-2 to TRBJ2-7; TRBD2 is a possible D gene (5 bases). CDR1 SGHAT and CDR2 FQNNGV come from the germline V gene. CDR3 length: 15 residues. V lost 5 bases, J lost 3 bases, and 17 bases lay in between. CDR3 coding DNA: TGTGCCAGCAGCACCCGGAAGGGAGACATCTACGAGCAGTACTTC. Residues: CASSTRKGDIYEQYF.

The chain carries TRBV7-9 and TRBJ2-4; the D gene is possibly TRBD2 (7 bases). Germline CDR1 is SEHNR and CDR2 is FQNEAQ (reference sequence). V dropped 5 bases and J dropped 3 bases, with 17 bases sitting between them. This CDR3 comprises 16 residues. CDR3 coding DNA: TGTGCCAGCAGCCCCCCCTGGGGGGGCGGCAAAAACATTCAGTACTTC. Translation: CASSPPWGGGKNIQYF.

The chain couples TRBV4-1 to TRBJ1-3, with a tentative D call TRBD1 (6 bases). This CDR3 has 18 residues. Germline CDR1 reads MGHRA; CDR2 reads YSYEKL. The V and J ends lost 4 bases and 0 bases respectively, with 19 bases between them. The CDR3 nucleotides are TGCGCCAGCAGCCTGAAAGCCGGGACACCGTTCTCTGGAAACACCATATATTTT. Translation: CASSLKAGTPFSGNTIYF.

V usage is TRBV6-5 and J usage is TRBJ2-1; D unclear. Germline V lookup: CDR1 MNHEY, CDR2 SVGAGI. The CDR3 is 14 residues long. Trimming removed 2 bases from V and 5 bases from J, with 10 bases in between. The CDR3 DNA reads TGTGCCAGCAGTTACCGATCAATCCACAATGAGCAGTTCTTC. This translates into CASSYRSIHNEQFF.

The rearrangement uses TRBV27 and TRBJ2-1; D may be TRBD1 (6 bases). The CDR3 is made up of 15 amino acids. V shed 4 bases and J shed 2 bases, with 12 bases lying between them. CDR1 MNHEY and CDR2 SMNVEV come from the germline V gene (reference sequence). Written as DNA, the CDR3 is TGTGCCAGCAGTTGGGGGCGAGGGGCCTACAATGAGCAGTTCTTC. Its protein is CASSWGRGAYNEQFF.

This clone has more than one count but fewer than ten. The CDR3 loop reads CASSEAPSGVQETQYF. The CDR3, as DNA: TGTGCCAGCAGTGAAGCCCCTAGCGGGGTCCAAGAGACCCAGTACTTC. V gene TRBV6-1 combines with J gene TRBJ2-5, with 9 bases aligning to TRBD2. Germline CDR1 MNHNS, CDR2 SASEGT. CDR3 size: 16 residues. After removal of 0 bases from V and 1 base from J, the junction contained 3 bases not matched to a gene.

The J gene is TRBJ2-7, the V gene TRBV9, with 13 nucleotides matching TRBD2. This CDR3 has 17 amino acids. Germline V gene sequence: CDR1 SGDLS, CDR2 YYNGEE. V dropped 2 bases and J dropped 4; count of bases not matched to a gene: 9. The CDR3: CASSVRSRGLAGYEQYF. DNA of the CDR3: TGTGCCAGCAGCGTCAGGAGCAGGGGACTAGCGGGATACGAGCAGTACTTC.

V is TRBV2 and J is TRBJ2-1, with 8 bases that match TRBD2. Per the germline V gene, CDR1 is SNHLY and CDR2 is FYNNEI. The CDR3 length is 15 residues. The trim removed 5 bases at V and 0 bases at J, leaving 3 bases unmatched. CDR3 in DNA: TGTGCCAGCAGTCCGAGCGGGAGCTCCTACAATGAGCAGTTCTTC. This encodes CASSPSGSSYNEQFF.

The chain recombines TRBV7-9 with TRBJ2-3, with a possible D match to TRBD1 (5 bases). From germline, CDR1 is SEHNR and CDR2 FQNEAQ (reference sequence). The CDR3 covers 14 residues. With 2 bases removed from V and 2 bases from J, the gap between germline ends came to 8 bases. CDR3 in DNA: TGTGCCAGCAGCTTACTGGGGCCCACAGATACGCAGTATTTT. Protein sequence: CASSLLGPTDTQYF.